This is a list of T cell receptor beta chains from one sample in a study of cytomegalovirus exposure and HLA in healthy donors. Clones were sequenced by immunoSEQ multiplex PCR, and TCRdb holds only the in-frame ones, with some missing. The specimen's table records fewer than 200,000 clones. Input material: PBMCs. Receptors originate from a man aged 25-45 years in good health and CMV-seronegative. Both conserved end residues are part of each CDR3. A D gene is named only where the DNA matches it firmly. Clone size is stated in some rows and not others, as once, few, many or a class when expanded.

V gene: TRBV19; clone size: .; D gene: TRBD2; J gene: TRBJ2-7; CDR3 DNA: TGTGCCAGCACCCACGCGGGAGGCCCCTACGAGCAGTACTTC; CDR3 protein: CASTHAGGPYEQYF
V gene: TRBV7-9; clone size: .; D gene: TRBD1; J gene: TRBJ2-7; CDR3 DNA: TGTGCCAGCAGCTTACTTCCGGGACAGGAGTACGAGCAGTACTTC; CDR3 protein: CASSLLPGQEYEQYF
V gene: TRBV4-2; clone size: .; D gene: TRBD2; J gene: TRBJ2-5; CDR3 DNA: TGTGCCAGCAGCCTTGGGACTAGCGGGGGGGCCGGAAAGACCCAGTACTTC; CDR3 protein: CASSLGTSGGAGKTQYF
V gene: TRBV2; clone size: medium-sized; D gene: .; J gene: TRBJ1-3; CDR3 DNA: TGTGCCAGCACGGGCGGGCAGACCTACTCTGGAAACACCATATATTTT; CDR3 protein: CASTGGQTYSGNTIYF
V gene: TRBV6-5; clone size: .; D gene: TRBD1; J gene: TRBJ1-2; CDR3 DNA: TGTGCCAGCAGGTCCGGGACAGGGCAGGGCTACACCTTC; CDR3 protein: CASRSGTGQGYTF
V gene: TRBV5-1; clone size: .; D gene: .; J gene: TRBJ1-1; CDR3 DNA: TGCGCCAGCAGCTCGACGGCGGGTTCGAACACTGAAGCTTTCTTT; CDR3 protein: CASSSTAGSNTEAFF
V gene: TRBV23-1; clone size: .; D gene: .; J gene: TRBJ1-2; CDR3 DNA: TGCGCCAGCAGTCAATCGATAAAACAGCAAAATGGCTACACCTTC; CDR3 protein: CASSQSIKQQNGYTF
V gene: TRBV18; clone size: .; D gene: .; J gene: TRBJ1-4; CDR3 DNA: TGTGCCAGCTCACCCAGGGCGCCGGCAACTAATGAAAAACTGTTTTTT; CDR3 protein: CASSPRAPATNEKLFF
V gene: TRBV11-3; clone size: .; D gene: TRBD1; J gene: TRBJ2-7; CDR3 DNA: TGTGCCAGCAGCTACCGGGACAGGGCACGGTTCGCGTCCTTC; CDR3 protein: CASSYRDRARFASF
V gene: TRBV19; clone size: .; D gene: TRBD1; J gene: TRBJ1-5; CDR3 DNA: TGTGCCAGCCGCACCTCAGGGGGCCGTCTACAGCCCCAGCATTTT; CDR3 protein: CASRTSGGRLQPQHF
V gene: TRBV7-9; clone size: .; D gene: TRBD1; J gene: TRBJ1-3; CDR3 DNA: TGTGCCAGCAGCTCTTGGGACAGGGGGGTGTCGGGAAACACCATATATTTT; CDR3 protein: CASSSWDRGVSGNTIYF
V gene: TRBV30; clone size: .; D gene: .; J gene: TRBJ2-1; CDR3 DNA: TGTGCCTGGAGTGTAGATGGACTCCATGAGCAGTTCTTC; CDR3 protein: CAWSVDGLHEQFF
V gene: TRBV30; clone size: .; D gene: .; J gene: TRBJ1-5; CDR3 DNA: TGTGCCTGGAGTTACTCCCTGGGCAATCAGCCCCAGCATTTT; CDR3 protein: CAWSYSLGNQPQHF
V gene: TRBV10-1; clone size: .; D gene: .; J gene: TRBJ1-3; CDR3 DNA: TGCGCTAGCAGTGATTCTCGCTCTGGAAACACCATATATTTT; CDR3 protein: CASSDSRSGNTIYF
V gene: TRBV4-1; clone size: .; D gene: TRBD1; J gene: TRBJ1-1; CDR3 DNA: TGCGCCAGCAGACCCGTGAAGGGGGCCCGGAACACTGAAGCTTTCTTT; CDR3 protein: CASRPVKGARNTEAFF
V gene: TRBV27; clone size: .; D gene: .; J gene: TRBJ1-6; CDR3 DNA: TGTGCCAGCAGTATACTACAGGGACCCCTCCACTTT; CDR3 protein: CASSILQGPLHF
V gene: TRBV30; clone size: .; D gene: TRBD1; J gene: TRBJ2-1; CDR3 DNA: TGTGCCTGGAGTAGGGACAGGGGGCTGATTTCCTACAATGAGCAGTTCTTC; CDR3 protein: CAWSRDRGLISYNEQFF
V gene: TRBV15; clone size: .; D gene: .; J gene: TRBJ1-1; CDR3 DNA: TGTGCCACCAGCAGGAGAGGGGGAATGAACACTGAAGCTTTCTTT; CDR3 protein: CATSRRGGMNTEAFF
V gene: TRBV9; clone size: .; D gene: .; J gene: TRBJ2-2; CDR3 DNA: TGTGCCAGCAGCGTAGAATGGACAGCGGTCGGCGGGGAGCTGTTTTTT; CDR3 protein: CASSVEWTAVGGELFF
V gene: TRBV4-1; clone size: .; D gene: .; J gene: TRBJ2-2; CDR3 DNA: TGCGCCAGCAGCCAATTCAAGGCGGTGACCACCGGGGAGCTGTTTTTT; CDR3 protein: CASSQFKAVTTGELFF
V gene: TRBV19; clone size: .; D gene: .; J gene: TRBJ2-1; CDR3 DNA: TGTGCCAGTAGTATAGGTCGGACAGCAATTATTTACAATGAGCAGTTCTTC; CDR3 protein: CASSIGRTAIIYNEQFF
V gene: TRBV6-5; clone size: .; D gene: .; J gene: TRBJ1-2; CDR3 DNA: TGTGCCAGCGGGGGGGGGTATGGCTACACCTTC; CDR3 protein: CASGGGYGYTF
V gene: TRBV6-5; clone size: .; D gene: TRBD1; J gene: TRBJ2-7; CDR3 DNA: TGTGCCAGCAGTTACCAGGGACAGGGTGGCTACGAGCAGTACTTC; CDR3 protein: CASSYQGQGGYEQYF
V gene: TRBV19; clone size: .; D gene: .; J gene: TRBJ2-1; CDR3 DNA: TGTGCCAGTAGTATAGGAGGTGTTTTAGGCCATGAGCAGTTCTTC; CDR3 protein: CASSIGGVLGHEQFF
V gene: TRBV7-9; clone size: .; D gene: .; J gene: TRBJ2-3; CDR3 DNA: TGTGCCAGCAGCTTAGCGATTACGGGGTCTAGCACAGATACGCAGTATTTT; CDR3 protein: CASSLAITGSSTDTQYF
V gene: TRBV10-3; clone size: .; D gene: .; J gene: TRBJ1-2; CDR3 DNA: TGTGCCATCAGTGACAGGGGAACGTCCAACTATGGCTACACCTTC; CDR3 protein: CAISDRGTSNYGYTF
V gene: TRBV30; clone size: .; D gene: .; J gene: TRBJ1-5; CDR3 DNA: TGTGCCTGGAGTGGGACAGATATTCAGCCCCAGCATTTT; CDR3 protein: CAWSGTDIQPQHF
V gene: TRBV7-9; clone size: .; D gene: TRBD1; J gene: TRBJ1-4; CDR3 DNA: TGTGCCAGCAGGCCGACAGGGCTCTCTAATGAAAAACTGTTTTTT; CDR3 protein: CASRPTGLSNEKLFF
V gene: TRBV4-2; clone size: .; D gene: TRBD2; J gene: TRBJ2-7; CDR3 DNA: TGTGCCAGCAGCCAAGAAGGCGGGAGCCGGGCCGAGCAGTACTTC; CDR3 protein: CASSQEGGSRAEQYF
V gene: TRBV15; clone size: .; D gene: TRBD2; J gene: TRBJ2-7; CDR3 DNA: TGTGCCACCAGCAGAGGTGCTAGCGGGGTCAAGGCCTACGAGCAGTACTTC; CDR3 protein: CATSRGASGVKAYEQYF
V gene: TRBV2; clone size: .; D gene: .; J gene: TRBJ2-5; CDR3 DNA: TGTGCCAGCAGTGAAGTAAAAGAGACCCAGTACTTC; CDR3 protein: CASSEVKETQYF
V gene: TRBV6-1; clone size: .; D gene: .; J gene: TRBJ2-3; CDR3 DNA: TGTGCCAGCAAAATAGATAGCACAGATACGCAGTATTTT; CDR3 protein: CASKIDSTDTQYF
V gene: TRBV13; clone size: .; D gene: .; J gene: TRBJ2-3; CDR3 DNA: TGTGCCAGCAGCTTACTCGCGTTAGCGGCAGATACGCAGTATTTT; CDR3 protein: CASSLLALAADTQYF
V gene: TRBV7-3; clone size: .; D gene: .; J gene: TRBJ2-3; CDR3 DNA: TGTGCCAGCAGCTTAAATCCCAGGGCCACAGATACGCAGTATTTT; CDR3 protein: CASSLNPRATDTQYF
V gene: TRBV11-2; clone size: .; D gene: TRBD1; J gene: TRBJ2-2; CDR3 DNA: TGTGCCAGCATCATGGACAGGGGTTTGAGGGAGCTGTTTTTT; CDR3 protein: CASIMDRGLRELFF
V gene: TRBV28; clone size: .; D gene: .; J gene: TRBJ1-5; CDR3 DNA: TGTGCCAGCCGTTCTGGGGGCTTACCATATAGCAATCAGCCCCAGCATTTT; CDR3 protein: CASRSGGLPYSNQPQHF
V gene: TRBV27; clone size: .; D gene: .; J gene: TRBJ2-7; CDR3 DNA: TGTGCCAGCAGTTTTCGGCTAGTGAATGTTCTGTACTTC; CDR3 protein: CASSFRLVNVLYF
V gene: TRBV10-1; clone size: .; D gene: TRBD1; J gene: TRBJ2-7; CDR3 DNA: TGCGCCAGCAGTGTTTGGACAGGCTCCCACGAGCAGTACTTC; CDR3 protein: CASSVWTGSHEQYF
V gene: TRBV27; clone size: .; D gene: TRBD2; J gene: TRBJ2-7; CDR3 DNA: TGTGCCAGCAGTGCCGTCAGGGATGGCGGGAGGCCCACCTACGAGCAGTACTTC; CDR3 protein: CASSAVRDGGRPTYEQYF
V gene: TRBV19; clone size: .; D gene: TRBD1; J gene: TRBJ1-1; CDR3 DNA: TGTGCCAGCGGGACGTGGGGGACAGAGAACACTGAAGCTTTCTTT; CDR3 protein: CASGTWGTENTEAFF
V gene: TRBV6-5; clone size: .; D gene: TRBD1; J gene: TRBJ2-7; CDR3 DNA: TGTGCCAGCAGTTACTCTTCCAGGGGGCAAACCTACGAGCAGTACTTC; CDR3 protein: CASSYSSRGQTYEQYF
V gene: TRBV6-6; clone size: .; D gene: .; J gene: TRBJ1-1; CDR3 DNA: TGTGCCAGCAAACCCCTTGACACCATGAACACTGAAGCTTTCTTT; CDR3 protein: CASKPLDTMNTEAFF
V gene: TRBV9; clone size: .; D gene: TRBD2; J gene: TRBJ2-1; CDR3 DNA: TGTGCCAGCAGCGTAGAGGCGGGAGGCTACAATGAGCAGTTCTTC; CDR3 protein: CASSVEAGGYNEQFF
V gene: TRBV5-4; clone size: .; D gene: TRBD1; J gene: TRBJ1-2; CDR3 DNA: TGTGCCAGCAGCTCAGGGACAGGGAAAGCTTCCTATGGCTACACCTTC; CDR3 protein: CASSSGTGKASYGYTF
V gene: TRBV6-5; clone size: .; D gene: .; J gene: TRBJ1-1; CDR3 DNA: TGTGCCAGCAGTTATGGCAGGGCGAACACTGAAGCTTTCTTT; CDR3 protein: CASSYGRANTEAFF